Below, 9 T cell receptor beta chains from the same sample are listed, as sequenced in a study of blood T cells in healthy people across ages. The use of a sample-barcoded 5' primer and a J-beta primer mix characterized a second PCR of roughly 6 to 11 cycles. TCRdb fed the 5' RACE reads into MiXCR, producing one record per CDR3 protein. Of some 760,000 distinct CDR3 sequences listed, approximately 25% are singletons. This sample was shared with a second study, whose subject was T cells of mothers and their children.

The material sequenced was blood. The receptors come from a boy younger than 18 in good health.

This clonotype was found a few times. The V call is TRBV9, the J call TRBJ2-5; D is possibly TRBD2 (5 bases). This CDR3 contains 15 residues. Per germline, CDR1 SGDLS and CDR2 YYNGEE. Trimming stripped 0 bases from V and 2 bases from J, with 11 bases between. The CDR3 coding sequence is TGTGCCAGCAGCGTAGTTGGACTGGATCAAGAGACCCAGTACTTC. Its translation is CASSVVGLDQETQYF.

The chain has TRBV6-5 and TRBJ2-6; possible D gene TRBD1, 6 bases. This CDR3 is built from 17 residues. CDR1 and CDR2 (germline): MNHEY, SVGAGI. V lost 2 bases, J lost 3 bases, and 14 bases lay in between. CDR3 sequence: CASSYALQGDGANVLTF. DNA for the CDR3: TGTGCCAGCAGTTACGCATTACAGGGCGATGGGGCCAACGTCCTGACTTTC.

This clonotype was seen a handful of times. V and J are TRBV6-2 or TRBV6-3 and TRBJ2-7, with D perhaps matching TRBD2 (5 bases). The CDR3 runs 16 residues. Germline V CDR1 and CDR2: MNHEY, SVGEGT. V was trimmed by 2 bases and J by 3 bases, leaving 17 bases between them. In DNA form, the CDR3 reads TGTGCCAGCAGTTACCAGGAGGTCCTCCCCAGCTACGAGCAGTACTTC. Residues: CASSYQEVLPSYEQYF.

The count of this clonotype is one. DNA for the CDR3: TGCGCCAGCGGCACAACAGGGGGCAACGAGCAGTACTTC. Translating it yields CASGTTGGNEQYF. The chain recombines TRBV5-1 with TRBJ2-7; 9 positions match TRBD1. The V segment lost 7 bases and the J segment 5 bases; nucleotides outside the gene matches: 7. Germline V gene lookup returns CDR1 SGHRS and CDR2 YFSETQ. CDR3 size: 13 residues.

This chain joins TRBV14 and TRBJ2-1, with D possibly matching TRBD1 (6 bases). This CDR3 has 15 amino acids. Germline values: CDR1 SGHDN, CDR2 FVKESK. The V and J ends lost 8 bases and 1 base respectively, with 15 bases between them. The CDR3 sequence: CASGTGTRSYNEQFF. As DNA, the CDR3 is TGTGCCAGCGGAACCGGGACACGGTCCTACAATGAGCAGTTCTTC.

The DNA of the CDR3 is TGCAGTGCTAGCGTACAGGGGAACAATCAGCCCCAGCATTTT. It yields the protein CSASVQGNNQPQHF. V and J are TRBV20-1 and TRBJ1-5; 7 bases line up with TRBD1. Losses at the gene ends were 3 bases for V and 3 bases for J; bases not matched to a gene: 5. This CDR3 is 14 amino acids long. CDR1 and CDR2 from the germline V gene are DFQATT and SNEGSKA (reference sequence).

The rearrangement links TRBV10-3 to TRBJ2-1; 7 nucleotides match TRBD1. V gave up 6 bases and J gave up 7 bases; unmatched junction bases: 6. Germline V gives CDR1 ENHRY, CDR2 SYGVKD. The CDR3 loop spans 13 amino acids. The CDR3 is CAIRRGQVNEQFF. In nucleotides, the CDR3 is TGTGCCATCAGACGCGGACAGGTGAATGAGCAGTTCTTC.

This clonotype was observed a few times. The genes are TRBV21-1 and TRBJ2-3; the D call TRBD1 from the table was never checked on the DNA. TRBV21-1 is classified as a pseudogene. The CDR3 has 11 residues. The CDR3 region has the DNA TGTGCCAGCAGCCCGGAGGGGGAGAGGTATTTT. Residues: CASSPEGERYF.

This clonotype was observed a handful of times. The chain uses TRBV12-3 or TRBV12-4 and TRBJ2-1; D possibly corresponds to TRBD1 (5 bases). V was cut by 3 bases and J by 4 bases, with 13 bases left in between. This CDR3 is built from 15 residues. CDR3 coding DNA: TGTGCCAGCAGTTTTGGTCAGGGAAATTACAATGAGCAGTTCTTC. Amino acids: CASSFGQGNYNEQFF.